This T cell receptor beta chain was identified during a study of T cells after yellow fever vaccination. At the level of the study: SMART-Seq v4 Ultra Low Input handled preparation of low-cell-number fractions.

The 5'RACE template-switching step produced TCR cDNA and added a universal primer site and UMIs. TCRdb ran MiXCR on the 5' RACE reads and lists one entry per CDR3 protein. The sample has hundreds of thousands of distinct CDR3 sequences, more than 9% seen once. This clonotype was observed a handful of times. The antigen remains unidentified. The study, taken as a whole, reports: A small share of clonotypes appeared in both CD4 and CD8 compartments. Once the booster was given, most primary-vaccination clones reappeared, at roughly 96% for CD4 and more than 85% for CD8.

The V gene's germline CDR1 is SQVTM and CDR2 ANQGSEA. J gave up 6 bases and V 6 bases, and 6 bases lay outside the gene matches. The CDR3 has 13 amino acids. The sample in question was PBMCs, obtained on the day of the yellow fever booster vaccination. The origin of this receptor is a man aged 25 to 40 who received the YFV17D yellow fever vaccine. The chain uses TRBV29-1 and TRBJ2-1, with 9 bases identical to TRBD2. The CDR3 DNA sequence: TGCAGCGTAATAGCGGGAGTTGGCAATGAGCAGTTCTTC. It specifies CSVIAGVGNEQFF.